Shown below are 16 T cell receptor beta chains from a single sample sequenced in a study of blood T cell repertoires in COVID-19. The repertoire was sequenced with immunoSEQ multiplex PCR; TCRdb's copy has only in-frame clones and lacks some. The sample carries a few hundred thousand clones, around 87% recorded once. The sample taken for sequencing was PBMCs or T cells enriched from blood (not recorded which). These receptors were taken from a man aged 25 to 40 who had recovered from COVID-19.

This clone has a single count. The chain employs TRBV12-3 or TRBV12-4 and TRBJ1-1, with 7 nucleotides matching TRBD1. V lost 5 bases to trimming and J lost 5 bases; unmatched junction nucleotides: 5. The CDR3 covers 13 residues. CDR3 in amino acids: CASSRQGRTEAFF. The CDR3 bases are TGTGCCAGCAGTAGACAGGGAAGGACTGAAGCTTTCTTT.

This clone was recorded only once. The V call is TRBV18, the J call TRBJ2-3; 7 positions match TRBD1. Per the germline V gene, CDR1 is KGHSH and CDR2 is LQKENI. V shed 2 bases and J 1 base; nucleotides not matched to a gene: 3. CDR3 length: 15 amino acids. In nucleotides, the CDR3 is TGTGCCAGCTCACCATCCGACAGGGGCACAGATACGCAGTATTTT. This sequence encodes CASSPSDRGTDTQYF.

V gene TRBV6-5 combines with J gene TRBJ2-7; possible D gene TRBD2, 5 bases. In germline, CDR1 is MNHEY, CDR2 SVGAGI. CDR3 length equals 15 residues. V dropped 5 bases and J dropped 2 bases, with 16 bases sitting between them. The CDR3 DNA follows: TGTGCCAGCAGTAGGACCCACGAGGGTACCTACGAGCAGTACTTC. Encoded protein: CASSRTHEGTYEQYF.

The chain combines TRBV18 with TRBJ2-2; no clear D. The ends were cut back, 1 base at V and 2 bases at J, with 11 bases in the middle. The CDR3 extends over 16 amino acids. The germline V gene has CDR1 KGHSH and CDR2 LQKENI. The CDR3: CASSPQPTVNTGELFF. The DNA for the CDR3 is TGTGCCAGCTCACCACAACCAACAGTCAACACCGGGGAGCTGTTTTTT.

The CDR3 reads CASSQEGSTGLMNTEAFF. The DNA for the CDR3 is TGCGCCAGCAGCCAAGAAGGCTCGACAGGCCTCATGAACACTGAAGCTTTCTTT. This chain connects TRBV4-1 to TRBJ1-1, with D maybe TRBD1 (6 bases). The germline V gene encodes CDR1 MGHRA and CDR2 YSYEKL. Between the trimmed V and J ends, which lost 0 bases and 0 bases, there was a span of 17 bases. The CDR3 runs to 18 residues.

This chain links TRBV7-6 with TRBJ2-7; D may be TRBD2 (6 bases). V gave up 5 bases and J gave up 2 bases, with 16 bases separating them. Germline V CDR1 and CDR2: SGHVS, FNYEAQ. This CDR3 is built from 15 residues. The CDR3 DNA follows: TGTGCCAGCAGCCCGTTAGCGGTCTTCACCTACGAGCAGTACTTC. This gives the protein CASSPLAVFTYEQYF.

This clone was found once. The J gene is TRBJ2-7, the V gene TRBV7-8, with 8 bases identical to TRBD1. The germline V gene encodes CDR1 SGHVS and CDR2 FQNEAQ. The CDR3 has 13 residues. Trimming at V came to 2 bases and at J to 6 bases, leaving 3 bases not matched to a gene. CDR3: CASSLSGGSEQYF. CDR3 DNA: TGTGCCAGCAGCTTATCAGGGGGCAGCGAGCAGTACTTC.

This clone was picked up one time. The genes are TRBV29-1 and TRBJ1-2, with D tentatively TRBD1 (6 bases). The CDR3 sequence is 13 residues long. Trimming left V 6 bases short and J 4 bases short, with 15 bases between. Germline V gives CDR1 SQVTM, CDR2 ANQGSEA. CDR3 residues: CSVESRGSYGYTF. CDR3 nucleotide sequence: TGCAGCGTCGAGAGCAGGGGCAGCTATGGCTACACCTTC.

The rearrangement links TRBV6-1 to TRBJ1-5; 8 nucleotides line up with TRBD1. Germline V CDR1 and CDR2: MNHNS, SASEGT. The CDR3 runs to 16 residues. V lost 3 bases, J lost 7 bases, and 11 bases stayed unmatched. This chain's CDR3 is CASSDNYRGSAQPQHF. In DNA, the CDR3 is TGTGCCAGCAGTGATAATTACAGGGGGAGTGCCCAGCCCCAGCATTTT.

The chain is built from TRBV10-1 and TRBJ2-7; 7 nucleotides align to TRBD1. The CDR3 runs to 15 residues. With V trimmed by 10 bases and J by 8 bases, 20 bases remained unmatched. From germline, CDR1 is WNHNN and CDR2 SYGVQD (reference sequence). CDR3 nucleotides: TGCGCCACCGCTCCCAATACCGGGACAGCCTTCCAGCAGTACTTC. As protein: CATAPNTGTAFQQYF.

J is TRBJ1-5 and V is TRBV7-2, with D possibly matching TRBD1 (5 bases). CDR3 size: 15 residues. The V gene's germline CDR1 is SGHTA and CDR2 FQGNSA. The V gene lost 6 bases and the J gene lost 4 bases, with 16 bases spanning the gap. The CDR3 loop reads CASRFYGGGNQPQHF. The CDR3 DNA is TGTGCCAGCAGATTTTACGGGGGTGGAAATCAGCCCCAGCATTTT.

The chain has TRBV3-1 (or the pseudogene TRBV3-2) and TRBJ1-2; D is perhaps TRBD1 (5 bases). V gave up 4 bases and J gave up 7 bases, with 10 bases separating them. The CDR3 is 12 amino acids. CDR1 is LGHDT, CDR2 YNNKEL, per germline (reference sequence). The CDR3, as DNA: TGTGCCAGCAGCCTTCAGGGTGGTGGCTACACCTTC. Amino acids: CASSLQGGGYTF.

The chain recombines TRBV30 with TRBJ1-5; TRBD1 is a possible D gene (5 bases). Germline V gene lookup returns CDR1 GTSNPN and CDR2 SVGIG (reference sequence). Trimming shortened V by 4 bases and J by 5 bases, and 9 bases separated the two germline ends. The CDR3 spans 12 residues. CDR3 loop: CAWKGNDQPQHF. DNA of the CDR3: TGTGCCTGGAAGGGGAATGATCAGCCCCAGCATTTT.

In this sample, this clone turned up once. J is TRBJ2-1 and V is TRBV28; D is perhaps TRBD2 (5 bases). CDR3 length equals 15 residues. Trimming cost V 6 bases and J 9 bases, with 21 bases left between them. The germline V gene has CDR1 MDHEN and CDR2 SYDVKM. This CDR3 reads CASSLPGSAKGEQFF. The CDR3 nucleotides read TGTGCCAGCAGCCTACCGGGGTCCGCTAAGGGTGAGCAGTTCTTC.

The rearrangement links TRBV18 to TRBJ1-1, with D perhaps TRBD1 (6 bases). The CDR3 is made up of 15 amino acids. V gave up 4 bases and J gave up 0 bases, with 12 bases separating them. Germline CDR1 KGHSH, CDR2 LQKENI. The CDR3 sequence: CASSQGQILNTEAFF. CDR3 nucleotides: TGTGCCAGCTCACAAGGACAGATTCTGAACACTGAAGCTTTCTTT.

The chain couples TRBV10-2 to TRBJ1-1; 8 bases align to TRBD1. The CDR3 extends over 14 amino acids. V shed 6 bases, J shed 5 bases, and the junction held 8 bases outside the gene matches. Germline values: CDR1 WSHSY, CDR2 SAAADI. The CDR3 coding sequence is TGCGCCAGCAGGGACAGGGTGCAGAGGACTGAAGCTTTCTTT. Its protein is CASRDRVQRTEAFF.